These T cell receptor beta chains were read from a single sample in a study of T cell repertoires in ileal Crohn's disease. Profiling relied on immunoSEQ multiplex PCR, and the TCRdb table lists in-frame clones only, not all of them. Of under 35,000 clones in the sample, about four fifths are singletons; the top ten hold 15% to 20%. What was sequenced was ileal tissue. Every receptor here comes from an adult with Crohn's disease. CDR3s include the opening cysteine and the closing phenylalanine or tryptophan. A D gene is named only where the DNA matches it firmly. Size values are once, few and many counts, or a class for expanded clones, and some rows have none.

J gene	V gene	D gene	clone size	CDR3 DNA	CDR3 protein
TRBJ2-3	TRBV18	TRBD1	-	TGTGCCAGCTCACCACCCGGGACAGGGGCGACCTATACGCAGTATTTT	CASSPPGTGATYTQYF
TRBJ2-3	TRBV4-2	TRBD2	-	TGTGCCAGCAGCCAAGAGGAAGCGGGAGCAGATACGCAGTATTTT	CASSQEEAGADTQYF
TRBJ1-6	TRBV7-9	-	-	TGTGCCAGCAGCGTAGGGGGACAAGATAATTCACCCCTCCACTTT	CASSVGGQDNSPLHF
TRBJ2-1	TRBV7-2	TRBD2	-	TGTGCCAGCAGCTCCCGACTAGCGGGGGTTGGCGATGAGCAGTTCTTC	CASSSRLAGVGDEQFF
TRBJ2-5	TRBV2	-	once	TGTGCCAGCACTCCCCAAGGGACTGTTGGGACCCAGTACTTC	CASTPQGTVGTQYF
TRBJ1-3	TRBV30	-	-	TGTGCCTGGAGTCGGGGGGGAAACACCATATATTTT	CAWSRGGNTIYF
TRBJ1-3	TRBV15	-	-	TGTGCCACCAGCACTGTAGGGGTAATTGGAAACACCATATATTTT	CATSTVGVIGNTIYF
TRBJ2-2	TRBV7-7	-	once	TGTGCTAGCAGCCCTTTCCCGGGGGTGAACACCGGGGAGCTGTTTTTT	CASSPFPGVNTGELFF
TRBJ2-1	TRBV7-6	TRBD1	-	TGTGCCAGCAGGTCTCCGGGACAGACCTACAATGAGCAGTTCTTC	CASRSPGQTYNEQFF
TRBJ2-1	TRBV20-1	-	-	TGCAGTGCAGACAGATCCAATGAGCAGTTCTTC	CSADRSNEQFF
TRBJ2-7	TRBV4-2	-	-	TGTGCCAGCAGCCAAGAACTAGGAATCTCCTACGAGCAGTACTTC	CASSQELGISYEQYF
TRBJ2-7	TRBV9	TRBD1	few	TGTGCCAGCAGCGCTAGAAACAGGGGGTATCAGTACTTC	CASSARNRGYQYF
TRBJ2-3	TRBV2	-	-	TGTGCCAGCAGTGAAGCTAGCGGACCTAGCACAGATACGCAGTATTTT	CASSEASGPSTDTQYF
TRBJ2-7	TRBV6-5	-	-	TGTGCCAGCAGTGGACACGACAGGCCTTCGGGCGAGCAGTACTTC	CASSGHDRPSGEQYF
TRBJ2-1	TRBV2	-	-	TGTGCCAGCAGTGTAACTAGAATTCCGGAGCAGTTCTTC	CASSVTRIPEQFF
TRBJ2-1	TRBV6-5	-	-	TGTGCCAGCAGAAGAGGACTTTACAATGAGCAGTTCTTC	CASRRGLYNEQFF
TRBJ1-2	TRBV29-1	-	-	TGCAGCGTTGCTCCAGGGCTGGTGGGCTATGGCTACACCTTC	CSVAPGLVGYGYTF
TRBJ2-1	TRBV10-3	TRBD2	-	TGTGCCAACTCCCGGGGGGACAATGAGCAGTTCTTC	CANSRGDNEQFF
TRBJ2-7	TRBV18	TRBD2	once	TGTGCCAGCTCAACAGCGGGAGGGCCCAGTTACGAGCAGTACTTC	CASSTAGGPSYEQYF
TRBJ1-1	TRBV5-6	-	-	TGTGCCAGCAGCTTGTCACGCAGCGGCGAAGCTTTCTTT	CASSLSRSGEAFF
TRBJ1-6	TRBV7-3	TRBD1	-	TGTGCCAGCAGCTTGGACAGGAATAATTCACCCCTCCACTTT	CASSLDRNNSPLHF
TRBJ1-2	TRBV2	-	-	TGTGCCAGCACCCCCGGCGGAGGAGTCTATGGCTACACCTTC	CASTPGGGVYGYTF
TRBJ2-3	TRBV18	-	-	TGTGCCAGCTCCCGTACAGGGCTTCTCGATACGCAGTATTTT	CASSRTGLLDTQYF
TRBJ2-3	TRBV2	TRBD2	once	TGTGCCAGCAGTGACGTACTAGCGGGGGTCACAGATACGCAGTATTTT	CASSDVLAGVTDTQYF
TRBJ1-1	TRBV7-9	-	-	TGTGCCAGCAGCGCAGTTTTCCGGGTAGCGAACACTGAAGCTTTCTTT	CASSAVFRVANTEAFF
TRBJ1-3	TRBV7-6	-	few	TGTGCCAGCATAGCGGGCCAGGGCAATTTT	CASIAGQGNF
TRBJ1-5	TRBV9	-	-	TGTGCCAGCAGCGTAGGGGAGGGTTTCGGTCAGCCCCAGCATTTT	CASSVGEGFGQPQHF
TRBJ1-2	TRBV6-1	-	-	TGTGCCAGCAGTGAAGGGACATATGGCTACACCTTC	CASSEGTYGYTF
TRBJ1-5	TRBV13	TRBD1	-	TGTGCCAGCAGCTTTGGACAGGGGGTGGATCAGCCCCAGCATTTT	CASSFGQGVDQPQHF
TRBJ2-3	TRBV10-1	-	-	TGCGCCAGCAGGGGGGACACCGGACAGTGCGGTCCGAGGGATGATACGCAGTATTTT	CASRGDTGQCGPRDDTQYF
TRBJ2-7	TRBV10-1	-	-	TGCGCCAGCACCTCTATCGGGGTTAGCTCCTACGAGCAGTACTTC	CASTSIGVSSYEQYF
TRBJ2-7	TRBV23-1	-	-	TGCGCCCGAACGGAGGATACTCCCTACGAGCAGTACTTC	CARTEDTPYEQYF
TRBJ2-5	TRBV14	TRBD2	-	TGTGCCAGCAGCCAAGCCTTTAGCGGGGAGGGAAAGACCCAGTACTTC	CASSQAFSGEGKTQYF
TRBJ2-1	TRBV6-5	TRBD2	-	TGTGCCACCCGGGCGGGAGCGTACGAGCAGTTCTTC	CATRAGAYEQFF
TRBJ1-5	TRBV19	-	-	TGTGCCAGCAAATCACTGGATTCAGGGGGCAATCAGCCCCAGCATTTT	CASKSLDSGGNQPQHF
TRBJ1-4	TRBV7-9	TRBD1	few	TGTGCCAGCAGTTCCGGGACAGTACTGTTTTTT	CASSSGTVLFF
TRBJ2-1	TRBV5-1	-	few	TGCGCCAGCAGCTTGGCCAGTTACAATGAGCAGTTCTTC	CASSLASYNEQFF
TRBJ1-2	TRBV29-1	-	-	TGCAGCGTTGAAGTGGGGCTCGGCGGCTACACCTTC	CSVEVGLGGYTF
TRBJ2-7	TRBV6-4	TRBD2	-	TGTGCCAGCAGAATCCTAGCGGGAGACGAAGGTCACGAGCAGTACTTC	CASRILAGDEGHEQYF
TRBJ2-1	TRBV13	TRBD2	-	TGTGCCAGCAGCCCCCGGTTTAGCGGGGAAGGCTACAATGAGCAGTTCTTC	CASSPRFSGEGYNEQFF
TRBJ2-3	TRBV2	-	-	TGTGCCAGCAGTAGAATGACAATAGGGGCGGGCACAGATACGCAGTATTTT	CASSRMTIGAGTDTQYF
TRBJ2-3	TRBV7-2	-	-	TGTGCCAGCAGCTTAGCGCCGGGGGATACGCAGTATTTT	CASSLAPGDTQYF
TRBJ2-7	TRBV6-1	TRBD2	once	TGTGCCAGCAGGAAAAGGACTAGCGGAAGCTACGAGCAGTACTTC	CASRKRTSGSYEQYF
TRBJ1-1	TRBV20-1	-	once	TGCAGGTCGGGGAGTTACACTGAAGCTTTCTTT	CRSGSYTEAFF
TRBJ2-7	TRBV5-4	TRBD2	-	TGTGCCAGCAGCCAGTGGACTAGCGGGTCCTACGAGCAGTACTTC	CASSQWTSGSYEQYF
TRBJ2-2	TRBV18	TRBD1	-	TGTGCCAGCTCACCACGGGGACAGGGGACCGGGGAGCTGTTTTTT	CASSPRGQGTGELFF
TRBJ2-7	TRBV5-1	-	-	TGCGCCAGCAGCGTGGACTTTTTCTACGAGCAGTACTTC	CASSVDFFYEQYF
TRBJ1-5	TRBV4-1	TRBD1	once	TGCGCCAGCAGCCAAGAGGCCGGAACAGGGGTCGGACGGGAAAATCAGCCCCAGCATTTT	CASSQEAGTGVGRENQPQHF
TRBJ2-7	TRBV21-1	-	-	TGTGCCAGCAGCAAAAGTCGGTACTACGAGCAGTACTTC	CASSKSRYYEQYF
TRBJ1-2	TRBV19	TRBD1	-	TGTGCCAGTGCGCCCACGGGACAGATATCCTACACCTTC	CASAPTGQISYTF
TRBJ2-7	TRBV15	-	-	TGTGCCACCAGCAGAGGGGAGCACGAGCAGTACTTC	CATSRGEHEQYF
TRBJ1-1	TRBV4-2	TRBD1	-	TGTGCCAGCAGCCAAACCGGGACAGAGCTAAACACTGAAGCTTTCTTT	CASSQTGTELNTEAFF
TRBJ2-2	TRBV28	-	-	TGTGCCAGCAACGTAGGGGGGGATGGTACCGGGGAGCTGTTTTTT	CASNVGGDGTGELFF
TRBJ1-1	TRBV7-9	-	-	TGTGCCAGCAGCTTAATAGGACTGGAAGCTTTCTTT	CASSLIGLEAFF